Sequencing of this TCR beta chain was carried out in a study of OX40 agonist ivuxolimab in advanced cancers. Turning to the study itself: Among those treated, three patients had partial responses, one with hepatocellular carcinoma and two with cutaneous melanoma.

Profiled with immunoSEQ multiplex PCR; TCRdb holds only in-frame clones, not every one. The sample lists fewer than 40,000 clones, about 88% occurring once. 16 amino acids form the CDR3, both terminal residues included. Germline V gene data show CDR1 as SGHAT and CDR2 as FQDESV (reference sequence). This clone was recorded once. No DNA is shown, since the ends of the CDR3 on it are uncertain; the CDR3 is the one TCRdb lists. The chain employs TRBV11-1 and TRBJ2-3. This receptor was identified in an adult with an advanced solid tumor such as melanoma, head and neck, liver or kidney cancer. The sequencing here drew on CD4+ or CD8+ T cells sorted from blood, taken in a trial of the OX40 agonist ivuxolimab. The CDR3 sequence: CASSFRGRAITDTQYF.